These T cell receptor beta chains were read from a single sample in a study of radiotherapy plus CTLA-4 blockade in lung cancer. TCRdb's copy holds only in-frame clones and misses some; the assay was immunoSEQ multiplex PCR. Found here are around 82,000 clones, around 78% of them singletons; the top ten hold 22%. The sequenced sample was peripheral blood, obtained from a patient treated with radiotherapy plus ipilimumab. All receptors come from a human donor with non-small cell lung cancer whose response to radiotherapy plus ipilimumab could not be evaluated. Some clones in this sample may be carry-over from other donors' samples. CDR3s include the opening cysteine and the closing phenylalanine or tryptophan.

V	J	CDR3
TRBV28	TRBJ1-2	CASSSRQVYTF
TRBV27	TRBJ2-1	CASSPGTSGGDEQFF
TRBV7-2	TRBJ1-2	CASSPQSGSNYGYTF
TRBV5-1	TRBJ2-2	CASSPEGFPGELFF
TRBV5-1	TRBJ2-1	CASSLILRRTGRNNEQFF
TRBV30	TRBJ1-4	CAWSPPWGQGTRGEKLFF
TRBV2	TRBJ2-7	CASSRERSQDEQYF
TRBV4-1	TRBJ1-1	CASSQEAGASTEAFF
TRBV18	TRBJ1-3	CASSPPGGDRVNTIYF
TRBV21-1	TRBJ1-6	CASSKGYRGSSPLHF
TRBV7-2	TRBJ2-2	CASSLGSHRGNTGELFF
TRBV6-5	TRBJ2-7	CASSYSPTYEQYF
TRBV2	TRBJ1-5	CASSLHRGGDQPQHF
TRBV6-1	TRBJ1-2	CASSEARTGKDYTF
TRBV19	TRBJ1-2	CASTISDMYYGYTF
TRBV13	TRBJ2-7	CASSLGGLIYEQYF
TRBV6-5	TRBJ1-5	CASARGQGSNQPQHF
TRBV28	TRBJ1-1	CASSSQGRDTEAFF
TRBV7-3	TRBJ1-1	CASSANQGTEAFF
TRBV5-1	TRBJ2-2	CASATGANTGELFF
TRBV7-3	TRBJ2-1	CASSSRQGTYNEQFF
TRBV27	TRBJ1-2	CASSLSRSGDYYGYTF
TRBV2	TRBJ1-4	CASSVEGLRLGKLFF
TRBV7-9	TRBJ2-2	CASSGVGGELFF
TRBV19	TRBJ2-5	CASSTKRGAPETQYF
TRBV5-1	TRBJ2-5	CASSDRDTQETQYF
TRBV14	TRBJ2-3	CASSQQSDTQYF
TRBV11-3	TRBJ2-1	CASSLEGRGGVDEQFF
TRBV5-6	TRBJ1-1	CASSLAQGRGLTEAFF
TRBV2	TRBJ2-5	CASRADREQYF
TRBV15	TRBJ2-1	CATSSTRRGAAYNEQFF